Listed below are T cell receptor beta chains from one sample, sequenced in a study of molecular identifiers for immune sequencing clone quantification. TCRdb re-called the PCR reads with MiXCR, one entry per CDR3 protein. The sample records about 100,000 distinct CDR3 sequences, 35% to 40% being singletons. The sequencing input was naive CD8+ T cells from blood, with Jurkat cell RNA spiked in. The receptors here all came from a human donor in good health. Some libraries in this study had Jurkat cell RNA spiked in. The CDR3 runs from the conserved cysteine through the conserved F or W.

j_gene | v_gene | CDR3aa
TRBJ1-5 | TRBV5-6 | CASSLAGARQPQHF
TRBJ2-7 | TRBV7-2 | CASSPLTSSPPTRF
TRBJ2-3 | TRBV29-1 | CSVYPTFSTDTQYF
TRBJ2-7 | TRBV12-3/TRBV12-4 | CASTALGYEQYF
TRBJ1-1 | TRBV4-1 | CASSLTDLMNTEAFF
TRBJ1-5 | TRBV19 | CASGMYTGNQPQHF
TRBJ2-2 | TRBV7-2 | CASSLQGVRELFF
TRBJ2-3 | TRBV4-3 | CASSGSSDTQYF
TRBJ1-1 | TRBV14 | CASSSIASEAFF
TRBJ1-1 | TRBV2 | CASQTDLSEAFF
TRBJ1-4 | TRBV27 | CASSLAGGQSNEKLFF
TRBJ2-4 | TRBV6-5 | CASSYSDIQYF
TRBJ2-1 | TRBV19 | CASSPRVTAYNEQFF
TRBJ2-3 | TRBV28 | CASSFFGLFLVDTQNF
TRBJ2-7 | TRBV7-9 | CASSLGGTSDDEQYF
TRBJ2-7 | TRBV5-1 | CANGEGEQYF
TRBJ2-1 | TRBV13 | CASSLTPGRGLAGGPVSGQFF
TRBJ2-7 | TRBV6-1 | CASTRGLHEQYF
TRBJ2-3 | TRBV28 | CASSQDSPSTDTQYF
TRBJ2-7 | TRBV20-1 | CSARGQRDPPYEQYF
TRBJ2-3 | TRBV5-6 | CASSPAGRADTQYF
TRBJ2-3 | TRBV4-3 | CASSQDQAGVGDTQYF
TRBJ2-7 | TRBV7-9 | CASSLPRDEQYF
TRBJ1-1 | TRBV6-6 | CASAGTGAGNTEAFF
TRBJ1-2 | TRBV12-3/TRBV12-4 | CASSYRGPLLIYGYTF
TRBJ2-3 | TRBV5-6 | CASSLGKGQYF
TRBJ2-3 | TRBV9 | CASSVDGGRGDTDTQYF
TRBJ2-5 | TRBV27 | CASSSLGAQYF
TRBJ1-3 | TRBV21-1 | CASSKAFMSSGNTIYF
TRBJ1-5 | TRBV12-3/TRBV12-4 | CASSPTNQPQHF
TRBJ1-5 | TRBV28 | CASSRGLQPQHF
TRBJ2-1 | TRBV29-1 | CSVVGYNEQFF
TRBJ2-5 | TRBV7-6 | CASSSAQKQGLQETQYF
TRBJ1-5 | TRBV20-1 | CSAKQGAESQPQHF
TRBJ2-7 | TRBV5-1 | CASSPYLDYEQYF
TRBJ1-5 | TRBV6-1 | CASHRDILSNQPQHF
TRBJ2-1 | TRBV6-2/TRBV6-3 | CASSYSIALVGNEQFF
TRBJ2-1 | TRBV27 | CASSLTGERGDPAYNEQFF
TRBJ2-7 | TRBV7-6 | CASSSTGTSEQYF
TRBJ2-3 | TRBV9 | CASSFGQLQSTDTQYF
TRBJ2-7 | TRBV13 | CASSLSSGGSDAYEQYF
TRBJ1-4 | TRBV7-9 | CASSLEVGGKNLFF
TRBJ2-7 | TRBV15 | CATVGEIEGHYEQYF
TRBJ2-7 | TRBV15 | CAASSLTSGVDYEQYF
TRBJ2-5 | TRBV7-2 | CASSLVPLAGETQYF
TRBJ2-3 | TRBV6-4 | CASSVSSVLGAYTDTQYF
TRBJ1-2 | TRBV6-5 | CEADGYTF
TRBJ2-5 | TRBV6-5 | CASSYGRGSVETQYF
TRBJ2-6 | TRBV13 | CASSPRTGGVSGANVLTF
TRBJ1-5 | TRBV28 | CASSTSTGAQPQHF
TRBJ2-1 | TRBV5-1 | CASSLEGLEFF
TRBJ2-2 | TRBV5-1 | CASSLDRGYTGELFF
TRBJ1-1 | TRBV28 | CASSSDRNTEAIF
TRBJ1-3 | TRBV4-3 | CASSQDIRGAGNTIYF
TRBJ1-1 | TRBV28 | CASSFPGYRGPTEAFF
TRBJ1-2 | TRBV14 | CASSQSPNYGYTF
TRBJ2-7 | TRBV7-2 | CASSIDQGREQYF
TRBJ1-1 | TRBV28 | CASADTMNTEAFF